The clone carrying this T cell receptor beta chain was counted at least ten times. The sample is drawn from a study of human T cells and chemical hapten exposure. About the study: The use of 2% DPC on around 2 cm by around 2 cm of upper inner arm skin constituted sensitization.

V was clipped by 4 bases and J by 10 bases, with 8 bases between them. Looked up from germline, CDR1 is SQVTM and CDR2 is ANQGSEA. The CDR3 runs to 10 residues. Indicated time point: pre-sensitization, week 0. Treatment reported: therapeutic diphenylcyclopropenone sensitization with weekly scalp DPC. One entry per CDR3 protein, called by TCRdb with MiXCR from the RACE reads. The sample comprises tens of thousands of distinct CDR3 sequences, 7.5% to 8% of which are singletons, and roughly 1.3% rests with the top ten. The sequence came from a woman aged 45-65 years with alopecia areata. Some clones in this sample may be carry-over from other donors' samples. The V gene is TRBV29-1, the J gene TRBJ2-1; D is unclear. The material was whole blood, obtained in connection with sensitization to the hapten diphenylcyclopropenone (DPC). The CDR3 region is CSVGTREQFF. The CDR3, as DNA: TGCAGCGTTGGTACGCGGGAGCAGTTCTTC.